The entry below gives a single T cell receptor (beta chain) sequence along with its context. This clone was seen only once. Its antigen is still unknown. No clone much larger than this one lies a single base away; base qualities are absent. The data were obtained in a study of blood T cell repertoires in COVID-19 (dated by TCRdb to the early 2020s). Some background on the complete study: The collaborator samples originated in the United States, Italy and Spain and spanned the acute and convalescent phases of COVID-19. The prospective study material was composed of cDNA or gDNA derived from T cells, B-cell-depleted T cells, or PBMCs. The dataset comprised deeply sampled blood TCRbeta repertoires from subjects exposed to, actively infected with, or recovered from COVID-19. A freely available public database, intended as a resource for researchers studying the immune response to SARS-CoV-2, is where the repertoires were released. Samples were obtained from the ongoing ImmuneRACE study (first 160 participants) and from some 1,300 subjects provided by 6 global collaborators. A de-identified subject ID, COVID-19 status, age in years and sex were almost always included in the sample metadata. Where HLA class I and class II types were available, the types were taken from metadata supplied by the sample provider, not from assay-based typing.

Summary of the overall study and its limitations: Clinical and demographic metadata were provided uncurated, with the amount varying by source and participant.

The CDR3 contains 14 residues, cysteine and phenylalanine counted. Solely the CDR3 DNA is kept, with 42 bases framed from the first base. Based on the germline V gene, the CDR1 and CDR2 sequences are KGHSH and LQKENI. The germline V and J ends show losses of 6 bases and 3 bases respectively, and no gene match explains 2 bases of the junction. Whole blood was collected in K2EDTA tubes by collaborating institutions according to the institutions' own protocols. Collaborator samples were shipped for TCRbeta analysis as frozen whole blood, isolated PBMCs, or DNA extracted from either sample type. TCRbeta CDR3 regions were amplified from genomic DNA by means of the immunoSEQ Assay, a bias-controlled multiplex PCR. The paper's data handling went like this. Within the assay, amplification of reference gene primers was used to estimate how many nucleated cells each sample contained. To quantify the absolute abundance of each unique TCRbeta CDR3 rearrangement, sequence reads were collapsed and filtered. For each sample, productive Simpson clonality was calculated as the square root of Simpson's diversity index across productive rearrangements. TCRdb took this table from immuneACCESS and kept in-frame rearrangements with V and J called. Such tables lack part of the clones; where checked against another copy, unresolved V genes explain under half of the gap, and the rest is unexplained. V, J and clone size reflect that table, while D and trimming were determined from the DNA. This sample has 55,000 to 85,000 clones in its table, and over 75% of those were observed once. About a tenth of the sample is held by the ten biggest clonotypes.

The chain couples TRBV18 to TRBJ2-3, and TRBD2 aligns with 11 junction nucleotides. This clonotype originated in a woman aged 18-29 years with acute or convalescent COVID-19. The sample comprised peripheral blood. The CDR3 here reads CASSGTSGTDTQYF. The DNA is TGTGCCAGCTCTGGGACTAGCGGAACAGATACGCAGTATTTT.